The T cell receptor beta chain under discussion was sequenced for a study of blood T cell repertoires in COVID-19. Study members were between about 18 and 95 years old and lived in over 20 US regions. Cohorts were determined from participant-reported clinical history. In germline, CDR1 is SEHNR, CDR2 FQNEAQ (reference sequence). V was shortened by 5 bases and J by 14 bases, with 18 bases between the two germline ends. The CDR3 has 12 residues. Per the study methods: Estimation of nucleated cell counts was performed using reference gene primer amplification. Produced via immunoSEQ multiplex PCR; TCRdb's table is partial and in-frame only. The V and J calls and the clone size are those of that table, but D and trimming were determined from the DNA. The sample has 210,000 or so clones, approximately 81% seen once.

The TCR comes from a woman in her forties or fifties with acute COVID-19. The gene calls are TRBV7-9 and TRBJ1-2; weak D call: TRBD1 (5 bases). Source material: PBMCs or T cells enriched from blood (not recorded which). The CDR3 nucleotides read TGTGCCAGCAGCAAAAGCGACAGCTCCAAAACCTTC. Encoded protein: CASSKSDSSKTF.